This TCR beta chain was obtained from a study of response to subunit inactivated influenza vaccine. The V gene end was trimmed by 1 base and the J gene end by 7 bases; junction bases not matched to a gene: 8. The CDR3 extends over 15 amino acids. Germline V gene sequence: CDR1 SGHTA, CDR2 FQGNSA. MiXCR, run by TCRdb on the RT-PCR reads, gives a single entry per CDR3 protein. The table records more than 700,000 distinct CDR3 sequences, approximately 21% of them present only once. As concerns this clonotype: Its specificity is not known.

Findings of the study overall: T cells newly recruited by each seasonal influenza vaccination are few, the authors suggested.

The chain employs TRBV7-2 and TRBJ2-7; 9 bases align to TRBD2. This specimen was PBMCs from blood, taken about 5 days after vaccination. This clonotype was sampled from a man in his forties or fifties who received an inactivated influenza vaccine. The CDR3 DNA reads TGTGCCAGCAGCTTAGGATTGCAGCGGGGGGTTGAGCAGTACTTC. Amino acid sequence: CASSLGLQRGVEQYF.